This T cell receptor beta chain was recorded in a study of blood T cell repertoires in COVID-19. The table came from immunoSEQ multiplex PCR; TCRdb's copy has only in-frame clones and leaves some out. Of approximately 80,000 clones listed, roughly 85% are singletons. CDR1 and CDR2 from the germline V gene are SNHLY and FYNNEI. This CDR3 has 13 amino acids. J lost 6 bases, V lost 6 bases, and 6 bases had no gene match. V gene TRBV2 combines with J gene TRBJ1-1, with TRBD1 matching 8 bases. The sample comprised peripheral blood. The source of this sequence is a man aged 50 to 60 with COVID-19, enrolled during active disease. The CDR3 protein is CASRAGGPAEAFF. Written as DNA, the CDR3 is TGTGCCAGCAGGGCAGGGGGCCCCGCTGAAGCTTTCTTT. The full variable domain, with the rest looked up from reference TRBV2 and TRBJ1-1, is EPEVTQTPSHQVTQMGQEVILRCVPISNHLYFYWYRQILGQKVEFLVSFYNNEISEKSEIFDDQFSVERPDGSNFTLKIRSTKLEDSAMYFCASRAGGPAEAFFGQGTRLTVV.